The T cell receptor (beta chain) under discussion was sequenced for a study of blood T cells in healthy people across ages. It was with a sample-barcoded 5' primer and a J-beta primer mix that a second PCR of roughly 6 to 12 cycles was run. TCRdb used MiXCR to reprocess the 5' RACE reads, holding one entry per CDR3 protein. Among about a million distinct CDR3 sequences listed, approximately 38% were seen once. This CDR3 has 15 amino acids. The V gene's germline CDR1 is SGHVS and CDR2 FQNEAQ. Per-sample yields of isolated PBMCs were at least 6 million. Sequenced input: blood. V is TRBV7-8 and J is TRBJ2-7; D assignment may be TRBD1 or TRBD2 (6 bases each). With the DNA end fitting TRBJ2-5 better, the J assignment may be wrong. The receptor was derived from a man aged 18-30 years in good health. Written as DNA, the CDR3 is TGTGCCAGCGGTTCTTCGAGGGGGGAATCAGAGACCCAGTACTTC. Translated: CASGSSRGESETQYF.